Listed below are T cell receptor beta chains from one sample, sequenced in a study of blood T cell repertoires in COVID-19. TCRdb's table, derived via immunoSEQ multiplex PCR, lists solely in-frame clones and lacks some. The sample contains 110,000 or so clones, approximately 86% of which appear only once. Sequencing was done on a sample of peripheral blood. All receptors derive from a human donor in a cohort sampled during active COVID-19. CDR3s include the opening cysteine and the closing phenylalanine or tryptophan. The D gene is left open where the match is weak. Expanded clones are given a class, and other clones once, few, many or no size at all.

v_gene,d_gene,abundance,j_gene,CDR3nt,CDR3aa
TRBV27,-,-,TRBJ2-5,TGTGCCAGCAGTTTATTCGGCAGCCAGGGGGAGACCCAGTACTTC,CASSLFGSQGETQYF
TRBV30,-,-,TRBJ1-2,TGTGCCTGGAGTGTAGCTCGTAACTATGGCTACACCTTC,CAWSVARNYGYTF
TRBV25-1,-,-,TRBJ2-2,TGTGCCAGCAGTGAATTTGGTAGCGGGAACACCGGGGAGCTGTTTTTT,CASSEFGSGNTGELFF
TRBV11-3,-,-,TRBJ2-1,TGTGCCAGCAGCAGTACAGGGATCAATGAGCAGTTCTTC,CASSSTGINEQFF
TRBV5-1,TRBD2,-,TRBJ2-1,TGCGCCAGCAGCTTGGTATCGCTAGCGGGGACGGAGCAGTTCTTC,CASSLVSLAGTEQFF
TRBV11-3,-,-,TRBJ2-1,TGTGCCAGCAGCTTACGCAGGGGCCAGGGCAATGAGCAGTTCTTC,CASSLRRGQGNEQFF
TRBV3-1/TRBV3-2,-,-,TRBJ2-5,TGTGCCAGCAGCCAAGAAGCGAGAAAGACCCAGTACTTC,CASSQEARKTQYF
TRBV9,TRBD2,few,TRBJ2-7,TGTGCCAGCAGCGCGACGGGGGGACTAGCGGACGAGCAGTACTTC,CASSATGGLADEQYF
TRBV30,-,-,TRBJ2-7,TGTGCCTGGAGTGAGATCGGGGTCGGCGAGCAGTACTTC,CAWSEIGVGEQYF
TRBV28,TRBD1,-,TRBJ1-1,TGTGCCGGACAGGGGAACACTGAAGCTTTCTTT,CAGQGNTEAFF
TRBV5-1,TRBD2,-,TRBJ2-5,TGCGCCAGCAGCCGGACTAGCGGGGACCAAGAGACCCAGTACTTC,CASSRTSGDQETQYF
TRBV3-1/TRBV3-2,TRBD2,-,TRBJ2-7,TGTGCCAGCAGTAAAAATAGCGGGAGGGCCACGGGCGAGCAGTACTTC,CASSKNSGRATGEQYF
TRBV11-2,TRBD1,-,TRBJ2-5,TGTGCCAGCAGCTTAGGATACAGGGGATTTGAGACCCAGTACTTC,CASSLGYRGFETQYF
TRBV28,-,-,TRBJ2-1,TGTGCCAGCAATTTGGGGCCACAGGGCTCCTACAATGAGCAGTTCTTC,CASNLGPQGSYNEQFF
TRBV30,TRBD2,-,TRBJ2-1,TGTGCCTGGAGCCGGGGGGGCTACAATGAGCAGTTCTTC,CAWSRGGYNEQFF
TRBV11-3,-,-,TRBJ2-5,TGTGCCAGCAGCTTAGGGGGGGACAGACAAGAGACCCAGTACTTC,CASSLGGDRQETQYF
TRBV7-9,-,-,TRBJ2-2,TGTGCCAGCAGCCCACTACCGAACACCGGGGAGCTGTTTTTT,CASSPLPNTGELFF
TRBV3-1/TRBV3-2,TRBD2,-,TRBJ2-7,TGTGCCAGCAGCCCTGGGACTACTTCCTACGAGCAGTACTTC,CASSPGTTSYEQYF
TRBV15,TRBD2,-,TRBJ2-4,TGTGCCACTCGGGGGGAAATAAACATTCAGTACTTC,CATRGEINIQYF
TRBV12-5,-,-,TRBJ2-1,TGTGCTAGTGGTTTGGTACTCTCGGATAGCGATGAGCAGTTCTTC,CASGLVLSDSDEQFF
TRBV28,TRBD1,-,TRBJ1-6,TGTGCCAGCAGCCTAGGACAGGGTAATTCACCCCTCCACTTT,CASSLGQGNSPLHF
TRBV24-1,TRBD2,-,TRBJ2-1,TGTGCCACCAGTGATCCTCAGCTGGGGGGATCTAGCGGGAGGAGTTCCTACAATGAGCAGTTCTTC,CATSDPQLGGSSGRSSYNEQFF
TRBV3-1/TRBV3-2,TRBD2,-,TRBJ2-7,TGTGCCAGCAGGCTCGGACTAGCGGGTCCCTCGGAGCAGTACTTC,CASRLGLAGPSEQYF
TRBV18,-,-,TRBJ1-1,TGTGCCAGCTCACCGGACAGCATGAACACTGAAGCTTTCTTT,CASSPDSMNTEAFF
TRBV5-1,-,-,TRBJ1-5,TGCGCCAGCAGCCCGTACGGGGATCAGCCCCAGCATTTT,CASSPYGDQPQHF
TRBV18,TRBD1,-,TRBJ1-3,TGTGCCAGCCATCGCCCGGGACAGGGGTCAAAACAGGCTGGAAACACCATATATTTT,CASHRPGQGSKQAGNTIYF
TRBV11-3,TRBD1,-,TRBJ2-2,TGTGCCAGCAGCTTAACTCTCGTCTTCGACAGGGCGAACACCGGGGAGCTGTTTTTT,CASSLTLVFDRANTGELFF
TRBV11-3,-,-,TRBJ2-6,TGTGCCAGCAGCTTAGAAGGGGGGCTTCCGGGACAGCTCTCTGGGGCCAACGTCCTGACTTTC,CASSLEGGLPGQLSGANVLTF
TRBV9,TRBD1,once,TRBJ1-2,TGTGCCAGCAGCGTAGCAGGGGGAGGCTACACCTTC,CASSVAGGGYTF
TRBV4-1,TRBD1,once,TRBJ2-7,TGCGCCAGCAGCCAAAGGACAGGGACAGGGGGTGAGCAGTACTTC,CASSQRTGTGGEQYF
TRBV5-5,-,few,TRBJ2-3,TGTGCCAGCAGCTTGAGGACGGGAGCTAGCACAGATACGCAGTATTTT,CASSLRTGASTDTQYF
TRBV28,-,-,TRBJ1-3,TGTGCCAGCAGTTTATTGGGGGCCTCTGGAAACACCATATATTTT,CASSLLGASGNTIYF
TRBV10-3,-,-,TRBJ2-1,TGTGCCATCAGTGATGGGCTAGCTGGCAATGAGCAGTTCTTC,CAISDGLAGNEQFF
TRBV5-4,-,-,TRBJ1-2,TGTGCCAGCAGCCACGTCGACAGAACTAACTATGGCTACACCTTC,CASSHVDRTNYGYTF
TRBV28,-,-,TRBJ2-6,TGTGCCAGCAGTCGCCCCCCCGCTACTGGGGCCAACGTCCTGACTTTC,CASSRPPATGANVLTF
TRBV4-2,-,few,TRBJ2-4,TGTGCCAGCAGCCAAGATCCCCTATTAGCCAAAAACATTCAGTACTTC,CASSQDPLLAKNIQYF
TRBV27,TRBD2,-,TRBJ2-1,TGTGCCAGCCTAAACCTAGCGGGAGAGGGTAGTGAGCAGTTCTTC,CASLNLAGEGSEQFF
TRBV5-6,-,-,TRBJ2-7,TGTGCCAGCAGCTTTTCGACCACCAGGGGAAGTTACGAGCAGTACTTC,CASSFSTTRGSYEQYF
TRBV24-1,-,-,TRBJ2-3,TGTGCCACCAGTGGTGCAGCGACAGATACGCAGTATTTT,CATSGAATDTQYF
TRBV29-1,TRBD2,-,TRBJ2-3,TGCAGCGTTGACGTAGCGGGAAGAGGCACAGATACGCAGTATTTT,CSVDVAGRGTDTQYF